A single sample is the source of the 26 T cell receptor beta chains below, sequenced in a study of cytomegalovirus exposure and HLA in healthy donors. The table came from immunoSEQ multiplex PCR; TCRdb's copy has only in-frame clones and leaves some out. The profile covers roughly 250,000 clones, with approximately 86% appearing a single time and 1% to 1.5% taken by the ten largest. Sequencing used PBMCs. The receptors were gathered from a woman aged 25 to 39 in good health and CMV-seropositive.

The count of this clone is one. The chain joins TRBV5-4 to TRBJ2-7, with TRBD2 identical over 10 bases. This CDR3 is built from 15 residues. CDR1 SGHNT and CDR2 YYREEE come from the germline V gene (reference sequence). Losses at the gene ends were 3 bases for V and 0 bases for J; bases not matched to a gene: 3. CDR3 amino acids: CASSSSGRVSYEQYF. The CDR3 region has the DNA TGTGCCAGCAGCTCAAGCGGGAGGGTCTCCTACGAGCAGTACTTC.

This clone came up a few times. The chain employs TRBV19 and TRBJ1-2; 7 bases map to TRBD1. Germline V gene data show CDR1 as LNHDA and CDR2 as SQIVND (reference sequence). The CDR3 sequence is 12 residues long. The V gene end was trimmed by 7 bases and the J gene end by 7 bases; junction bases not matched to a gene: 6. The CDR3 loop reads CASMTGRSGYTF. The CDR3 DNA follows: TGTGCCAGTATGACAGGGCGGTCTGGCTACACCTTC.

CDR3 sequence reads: CASSYTTFSFF. In nucleotides, the CDR3 is TGTGCCAGCAGTTACACCACCTTTAGTTTCTTT. This chain connects TRBV6-6 to TRBJ1-1, with unresolved D. This CDR3 has 11 amino acids. Per the germline V gene, CDR1 is MNHNY and CDR2 is SVGAGI (reference sequence). The V gene lost 2 bases and the J gene lost 13 bases, with 11 bases spanning the gap.

The V call is TRBV29-1, the J call TRBJ2-7, with a possible D match to TRBD1 (5 bases). Germline V CDR1 and CDR2: SQVTM, ANQGSEA. The CDR3 runs to 15 residues. V was cut by 1 base and J by 2 bases, with 15 bases left in between. CDR3 DNA sequence: TGCAGCGTTGAAGCGGAAGGGGCTAGGGCCTACGAGCAGTACTTC. Protein: CSVEAEGARAYEQYF.

The chain links TRBV20-1 to TRBJ2-7, with TRBD2 matching over 7 bases. This CDR3 has 11 residues. The germline V gene encodes CDR1 DFQATT and CDR2 SNEGSKA (reference sequence). The trim removed 3 bases at V and 7 bases at J, leaving 3 bases unmatched. This chain's CDR3 is CSASREAEQYF. The CDR3 nucleotides are TGCAGTGCTAGTCGGGAGGCAGAGCAGTACTTC.

The chain couples TRBV5-4 to TRBJ2-1, with a possible D match to TRBD1 (5 bases). Between the trimmed V and J ends, which lost 0 bases and 9 bases, there was a span of 16 bases. Per the germline V gene, CDR1 is SGHNT and CDR2 is YYREEE (reference sequence). This CDR3 has 15 amino acids. The CDR3 here is CASSLGGEIQGEQFF. The DNA for the CDR3 is TGTGCCAGCAGCTTGGGGGGCGAGATCCAGGGTGAGCAGTTCTTC.

This chain connects TRBV5-1 to TRBJ2-3, with TRBD2 matching over 7 bases. CDR3 size: 19 residues. Germline-derived CDR1 and CDR2 are SGHRS and YFSETQ. The J segment lost 0 bases and the V segment lost 4 bases, leaving 17 bases of the junction unmatched. The CDR3 bases are TGCGCCAGCAGCGCTACCGGGACTATCCTAGAGACTAGCACAGATACGCAGTATTTT. It specifies CASSATGTILETSTDTQYF.

The chain couples TRBV27 to TRBJ2-1; 11 nucleotides line up with TRBD1. The CDR3 has 15 amino acids. Trimming at V came to 5 bases and at J to 3 bases, leaving 3 bases not matched to a gene. Germline values: CDR1 MNHEY, CDR2 SMNVEV (reference sequence). CDR3 nucleotides: TGTGCCAGCAGTCCGGGGACAGGGGGCTACAATGAGCAGTTCTTC. It codes for CASSPGTGGYNEQFF.

This rearrangement joins TRBV28 to TRBJ2-5; 13 bases line up with TRBD2. CDR1 MDHEN and CDR2 SYDVKM come from the germline V gene. The J segment lost 4 bases and the V segment lost 6 bases, leaving 5 bases of the junction unmatched. The length of the CDR3 is 15 residues. The CDR3 DNA reads as TGTGCCAGCAGCGAAAGACTAGCGGGGGGAGAGACCCAGTACTTC. This gives the protein CASSERLAGGETQYF.

The J gene is TRBJ2-7, the V gene TRBV10-3; TRBD1 is a possible D gene (7 bases). The CDR3 has 14 residues. With 7 bases removed from V and 4 bases from J, the gap between germline ends came to 17 bases. In germline, CDR1 is ENHRY, CDR2 SYGVKD. CDR3 sequence (DNA): TGTGCCATCAATATCGCGGGACAGCTTTACGAGCAGTACTTC. Amino acid sequence: CAINIAGQLYEQYF.

This clone was seen only once. This rearrangement joins TRBV5-1 to TRBJ2-7, with 13 nucleotides matching TRBD2. The V and J ends lost 3 bases and 6 bases, in that order; junction bases with no gene match: 12. This CDR3 comprises 17 residues. Germline V CDR1 and CDR2: SGHRS, YFSETQ. CDR3 region: CASSWRGLAGDGGEQYF. The CDR3 region has the DNA TGCGCCAGCAGCTGGCGAGGACTAGCGGGAGACGGAGGCGAGCAGTACTTC. The full variable domain, completed using reference TRBV5-1 and TRBJ2-7, is KAGVTQTPRYLIKTRGQQVTLSCSPISGHRSVSWYQQTPGQGLQFLFEYFSETQRNKGNFPGRFSGRQFSNSRSEMNVSTLELGDSALYLCASSWRGLAGDGGEQYFGPGTRLTVT.

The V call is TRBV10-3, the J call TRBJ2-2; 9 bases align to TRBD2. The CDR3 extends over 16 amino acids. Trimming cost V 3 bases and J 3 bases; bases outside gene matches: 5. CDR1 and CDR2 from the germline V gene are ENHRY and SYGVKD. The CDR3 nucleotides read TGTGCCATCAGTGATAGCGGGAGTCTGTACACCGGGGAGCTGTTTTTT. Its translation is CAISDSGSLYTGELFF.

The chain recombines TRBV27 with TRBJ2-6; D remains ambiguous. With 3 bases removed from V and 0 bases from J, the gap between germline ends came to 9 bases. This CDR3 comprises 16 residues. Germline values: CDR1 MNHEY, CDR2 SMNVEV (reference sequence). The CDR3: CASSFVEISGANVLTF. The CDR3 bases are TGTGCCAGCAGTTTTGTCGAGATCTCTGGGGCCAACGTCCTGACTTTC. Drawing the rest from reference TRBV27 and TRBJ2-6, the complete variable domain is EAQVTQNPRYLITVTGKKLTVTCSQNMNHEYMSWYRQDPGLGLRQIYYSMNVEVTDKGDVPEGYKVSRKEKRNFPLILESPSPNQTSLYFCASSFVEISGANVLTFGAGSRLTVL.

The genes are TRBV6-5 and TRBJ2-7, with 15 bases identical to TRBD2. The trim removed 6 bases at V and 6 bases at J, leaving 3 bases unmatched. There are 14 residues in the CDR3. The germline gives CDR1 MNHEY, CDR2 SVGAGI. CDR3 DNA sequence: TGTGCCAGCAGCGGGACTAGCGGGGGGAGCGAGCAGTACTTC. Residues: CASSGTSGGSEQYF.

The chain carries TRBV27 and TRBJ1-1; 7 bases are shared with TRBD1. The trim removed 5 bases at V and 4 bases at J, leaving 13 bases unmatched. Germline CDR1 and CDR2: MNHEY and SMNVEV (reference sequence). This CDR3 spans 16 amino acids. This CDR3 is CASSPYRGPMITEAFF. Written as DNA, the CDR3 is TGTGCCAGCAGTCCATACAGGGGACCTATGATCACTGAAGCTTTCTTT.

The chain combines TRBV6-5 with TRBJ2-3, with 9 positions matching TRBD1. There are 14 residues in the CDR3. With V trimmed by 5 bases and J by 4 bases, 4 bases remained unmatched. Germline CDR1 MNHEY, CDR2 SVGAGI. The CDR3 DNA sequence: TGTGCCAGCAGTCAGACAGGGGGGGCAGATACGCAGTATTTT. This sequence encodes CASSQTGGADTQYF.

The chain employs TRBV7-9 and TRBJ2-7; possible D gene TRBD2, 6 bases. V was clipped by 5 bases and J by 6 bases, with 20 bases between them. Germline V gives CDR1 SEHNR, CDR2 FQNEAQ (reference sequence). This CDR3 spans 15 amino acids. In DNA, the CDR3 is TGTGCCAGCAGCAGGACTATCGTTTCCCTGGGCGAGCAGTACTTC. Translating it yields CASSRTIVSLGEQYF.

The chain couples TRBV27 to TRBJ1-4; TRBD1 agrees at 7 bases. The CDR3 spans 15 residues. The V segment lost 6 bases and the J segment 5 bases; nucleotides outside the gene matches: 9. The germline V gene encodes CDR1 MNHEY and CDR2 SMNVEV (reference sequence). The CDR3, as DNA: TGTGCCAGCAGGCCGTGGGACAGACCAAATGAAAAACTGTTTTTT. The encoded protein is CASRPWDRPNEKLFF.

CDR3 in amino acids: CSAWVGLAREEAFF. In DNA form, the CDR3 reads TGCAGCGCATGGGTTGGGCTGGCCAGGGAAGAGGCTTTCTTT. The chain joins TRBV29-1 to TRBJ1-1; D perhaps matches TRBD1 (5 bases). In germline, CDR1 is SQVTM, CDR2 ANQGSEA. With 7 bases removed from V and 11 bases from J, the gap between germline ends came to 26 bases. This CDR3 contains 14 residues.

V and J are TRBV19 and TRBJ2-7; 9 bases fit TRBD1. Trimming removed 1 base from V and 3 bases from J; junction bases left unmatched: 4. Germline loops: CDR1 LNHDA, CDR2 SQIVND (reference sequence). The length of the CDR3 is 15 residues. CDR3 sequence reads: CASSIVMGQGYEQYF. The CDR3 DNA sequence: TGTGCCAGTAGTATAGTCATGGGACAGGGCTACGAGCAGTACTTC.

This chain joins TRBV28 and TRBJ2-5, with 8 bases lining up with TRBD1. The CDR3 has 15 amino acids. V lost 1 base, J lost 3 bases, and 4 bases stayed unmatched. The germline V gene encodes CDR1 MDHEN and CDR2 SYDVKM. In DNA form, the CDR3 reads TGTGCCAGCAGTTTATCTAGGACAGGGAAAGAGACCCAGTACTTC. Residues: CASSLSRTGKETQYF.

The chain has TRBV5-1 and TRBJ2-1, with 11 bases that match TRBD1. The germline V gene has CDR1 SGHRS and CDR2 YFSETQ. The CDR3 spans 15 residues. Losses at the gene ends were 4 bases for V and 8 bases for J; bases not matched to a gene: 8. The CDR3 nucleotides are TGCGCCAGCAGCCCGGGACAGGGGGGCGGGGATGAGCAGTTCTTC. Residues: CASSPGQGGGDEQFF.

The chain recombines TRBV5-4 with TRBJ1-2, with unresolved D. Germline values: CDR1 SGHNT, CDR2 YYREEE (reference sequence). CDR3 length equals 13 residues. Trimming shortened V by 0 bases and J by 5 bases, and 8 bases separated the two germline ends. In nucleotides, the CDR3 is TGTGCCAGCAGCTTGGGCGGGTTTTATGGCTACACCTTC. It codes for CASSLGGFYGYTF. Drawing the rest from reference TRBV5-4 and TRBJ1-2, the complete variable domain is ETGVTQSPTHLIKTRGQQVTLRCSSQSGHNTVSWYQQALGQGPQFIFQYYREEENGRGNFPPRFSGLQFPNYSSELNVNALELDDSALYLCASSLGGFYGYTFGSGTRLTVV.

The V gene is TRBV28, the J gene TRBJ1-1; 7 nucleotides agree with TRBD1. Germline lookup yields CDR1 MDHEN and CDR2 SYDVKM. V dropped 6 bases and J dropped 0; count of bases not matched to a gene: 4. The CDR3 runs to 14 residues. DNA for the CDR3: TGTGCCAGCAGGTCACAGGGGATGAACACTGAAGCTTTCTTT. Translating it yields CASRSQGMNTEAFF.

This sequence joins TRBV2 and TRBJ1-5; TRBD1 agrees at 7 bases. V dropped 6 bases and J dropped 9; count of bases not matched to a gene: 8. CDR3 size: 13 residues. The germline CDR1 and CDR2 sequences are SNHLY and FYNNEI. The CDR3 region is CASRTGTFRPQHF. The CDR3 DNA follows: TGTGCCAGCAGGACAGGGACCTTTCGGCCCCAGCATTTT.

J is TRBJ2-1 and V is TRBV5-1; D ambiguous. The germline V and J ends were trimmed by 0 bases and 3 bases, with 7 bases remaining between them. CDR1 and CDR2 from the germline V gene are SGHRS and YFSETQ. This CDR3 spans 14 amino acids. This CDR3 reads CASSLGQFYNEQFF. DNA of the CDR3: TGCGCCAGCAGCTTGGGGCAGTTCTACAATGAGCAGTTCTTC.